This TCR beta chain was documented in a study of T cell responses to AZD1222 COVID-19 vaccine. Study-wide results and limits: Seropositive status at baseline applied to only five to seven AZD1222 recipients. Without day 14 samples, only post-peak T cell repertoires were studied. Breadth and depth of Spike-specific TCRs rose after two AZD1222 doses.

The CDR3 contains 13 residues. Trimming left V 1 base short and J 6 bases short, with 7 bases between. From germline, CDR1 is LNHDA and CDR2 SQIVND (reference sequence). Comment on this clone: What it recognizes is unknown.

Method: immunoSEQ multiplex PCR; TCRdb's copy keeps in-frame clones and lacks some. The sample contains around 80,000 clones, roughly 85% of which appear only once. The sequencing here drew on peripheral blood, taken 28 days after the second AZD1222 dose. This TCR was sampled from an adult who received the AZD1222 COVID-19 vaccine. This chain connects TRBV19 to TRBJ1-5; maybe TRBD1 (5 bases). For the CDR3, the DNA is TGTGCCAGTAGTATAGCGGGGGTTCAGCCCCAGCATTTT. Translated, it gives CASSIAGVQPQHF. Complete variable domain (other parts from reference TRBV19 and TRBJ1-5): DGGITQSPKYLFRKEGQNVTLSCEQNLNHDAMYWYRQDPGQGLRLIYYSQIVNDFQKGDIAEGYSVSREKKESFPLTVTSAQKNPTAFYLCASSIAGVQPQHFGDGTRLSIL.